This T cell receptor beta chain originates from a study of cytomegalovirus exposure and HLA in healthy donors. Study conclusions and caveats: Immune exposure was documented only through CMV serostatus.

The PCR employed 60 Vbeta primers together with 13 Jbeta primers. The method was immunoSEQ multiplex PCR; TCRdb's version includes in-frame clones alone and lacks a portion of them. The sample includes 74,000 or so clones, 78% of them seen just once. Between the trimmed V and J ends, which lost 2 bases and 2 bases, there was a span of 12 bases. The CDR3 spans 15 residues. Germline CDR1 and CDR2: MNHNS and SASEGT. In the case of this clone: The target antigen is unknown.

The rearrangement links TRBV6-1 to TRBJ1-1; no clear D. Specimen: PBMCs. This receptor was identified in a male donor in good health and CMV-seropositive. The CDR3: CASSESRFSNTEAFF. The CDR3 DNA is TGTGCCAGCAGTGAATCACGGTTCTCTAACACTGAAGCTTTCTTT.